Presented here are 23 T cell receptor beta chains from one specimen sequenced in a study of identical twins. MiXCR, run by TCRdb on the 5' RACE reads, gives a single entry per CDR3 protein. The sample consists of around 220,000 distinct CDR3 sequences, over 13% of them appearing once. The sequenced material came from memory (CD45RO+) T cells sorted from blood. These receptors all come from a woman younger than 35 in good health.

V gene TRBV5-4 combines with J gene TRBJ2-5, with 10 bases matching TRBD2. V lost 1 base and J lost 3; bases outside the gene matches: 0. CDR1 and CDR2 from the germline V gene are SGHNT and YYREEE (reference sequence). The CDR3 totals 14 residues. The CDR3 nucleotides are TGTGCCAGCAGCTTGACTAGCGGGAAAGAGACCCAGTACTTC. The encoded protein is CASSLTSGKETQYF.

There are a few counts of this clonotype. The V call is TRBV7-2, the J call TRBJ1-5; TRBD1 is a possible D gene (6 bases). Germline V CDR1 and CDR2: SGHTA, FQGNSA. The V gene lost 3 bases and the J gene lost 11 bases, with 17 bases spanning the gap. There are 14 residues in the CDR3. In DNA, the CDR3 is TGTGCCAGCAGCTTTGACGGACCCAAGGGGGCCCAGCATTTT. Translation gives CASSFDGPKGAQHF.

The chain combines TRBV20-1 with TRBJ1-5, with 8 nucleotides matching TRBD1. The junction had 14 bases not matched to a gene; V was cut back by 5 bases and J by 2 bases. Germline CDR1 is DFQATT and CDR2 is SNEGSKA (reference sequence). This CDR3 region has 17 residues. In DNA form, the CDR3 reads TGCAGTGCTCCGACGTTCCAGGGGGCGGGCGGCAATCAGCCCCAGCATTTT. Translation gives CSAPTFQGAGGNQPQHF.

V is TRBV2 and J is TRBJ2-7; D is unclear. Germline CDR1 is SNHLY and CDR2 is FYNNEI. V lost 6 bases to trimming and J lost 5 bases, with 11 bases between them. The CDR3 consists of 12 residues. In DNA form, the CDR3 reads TGTGCCAGCAGGTTCGTTTCTCACGAGCAGTACTTC. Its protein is CASRFVSHEQYF.

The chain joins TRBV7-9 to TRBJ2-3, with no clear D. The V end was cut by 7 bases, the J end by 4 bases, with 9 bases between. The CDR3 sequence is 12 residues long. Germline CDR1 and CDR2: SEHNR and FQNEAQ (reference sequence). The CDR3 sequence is CASTPWADTQYF. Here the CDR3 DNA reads TGTGCCAGCACCCCATGGGCAGATACGCAGTATTTT.

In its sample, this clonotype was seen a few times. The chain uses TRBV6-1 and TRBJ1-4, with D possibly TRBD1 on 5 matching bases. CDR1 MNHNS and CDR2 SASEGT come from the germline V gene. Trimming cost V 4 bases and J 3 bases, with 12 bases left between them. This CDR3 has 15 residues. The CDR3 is CASSATGAANEKLFF. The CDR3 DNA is TGTGCCAGCAGTGCCACAGGAGCGGCTAATGAAAAACTGTTTTTT.

The chain's CDR3 is CASSLVGLAGGQFF. CDR3 sequence (DNA): TGCGCCAGCAGCTTGGTCGGACTAGCGGGGGGGCAGTTCTTC. The chain joins TRBV5-1 to TRBJ2-1; TRBD2 aligns across 14 bases. Losses at the gene ends were 0 bases for V and 12 bases for J; bases not matched to a gene: 2. The CDR3 totals 14 residues. Per germline, CDR1 SGHRS and CDR2 YFSETQ.

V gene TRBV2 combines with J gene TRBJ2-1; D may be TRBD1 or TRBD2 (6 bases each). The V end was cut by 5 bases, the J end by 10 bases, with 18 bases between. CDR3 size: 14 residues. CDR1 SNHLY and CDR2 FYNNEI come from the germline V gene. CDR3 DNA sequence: TGTGCCAGCAGTCTAGGGGGGAGCCCGGGAGAGCAGTTCTTC. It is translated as CASSLGGSPGEQFF.

The CDR3 nucleotides read TGCGCCAGCAGCCAGAATTTAGCGGGAGTGAGGGAGACCCAGTACTTC. Its protein product is CASSQNLAGVRETQYF. The V and J genes are TRBV4-1 and TRBJ2-5; 9 bases map to TRBD2. Germline loops: CDR1 MGHRA, CDR2 YSYEKL. This CDR3 is built from 16 residues. The trim removed 3 bases at V and 5 bases at J, leaving 10 bases unmatched.

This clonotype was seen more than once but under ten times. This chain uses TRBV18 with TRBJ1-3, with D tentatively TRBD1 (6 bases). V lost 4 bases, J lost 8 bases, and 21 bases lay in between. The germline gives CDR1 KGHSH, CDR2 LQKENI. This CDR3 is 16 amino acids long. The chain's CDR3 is CASSRDSRGRLDTIYF. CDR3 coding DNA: TGTGCCAGCTCACGAGATTCCCGGGGGCGCTTAGACACCATATATTTT.

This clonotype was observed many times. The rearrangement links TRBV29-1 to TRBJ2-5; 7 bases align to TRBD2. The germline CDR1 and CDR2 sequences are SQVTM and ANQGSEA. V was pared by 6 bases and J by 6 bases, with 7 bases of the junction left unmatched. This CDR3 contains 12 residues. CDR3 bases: TGCAGCGTCCAAGGCGGGAGTCAGACCCAGTACTTC. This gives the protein CSVQGGSQTQYF.

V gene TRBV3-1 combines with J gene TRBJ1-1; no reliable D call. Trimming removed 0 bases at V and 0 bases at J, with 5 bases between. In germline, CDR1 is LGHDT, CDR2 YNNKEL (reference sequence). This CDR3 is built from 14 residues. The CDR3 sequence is CASSQDRVNTEAFF. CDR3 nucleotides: TGTGCCAGCAGCCAAGATCGGGTGAACACTGAAGCTTTCTTT.

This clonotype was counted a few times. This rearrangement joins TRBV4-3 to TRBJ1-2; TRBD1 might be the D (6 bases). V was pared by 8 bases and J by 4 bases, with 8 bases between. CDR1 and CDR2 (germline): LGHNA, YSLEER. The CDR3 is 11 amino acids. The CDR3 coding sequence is TGCGCCAGCGGGGGGGCCTATGGCTACACCTTC. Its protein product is CASGGAYGYTF.

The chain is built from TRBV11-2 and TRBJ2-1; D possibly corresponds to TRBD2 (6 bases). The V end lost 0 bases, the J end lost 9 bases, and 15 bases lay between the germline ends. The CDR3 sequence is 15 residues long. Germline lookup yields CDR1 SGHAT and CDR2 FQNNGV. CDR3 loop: CASSLDLNLGGEQFF. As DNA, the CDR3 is TGTGCCAGCAGCTTAGATCTGAACCTCGGGGGTGAGCAGTTCTTC.

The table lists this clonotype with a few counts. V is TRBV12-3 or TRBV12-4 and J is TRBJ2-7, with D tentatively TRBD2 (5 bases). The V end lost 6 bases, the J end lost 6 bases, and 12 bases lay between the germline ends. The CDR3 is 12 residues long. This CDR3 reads CASSRTRSEQYF. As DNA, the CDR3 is TGTGCCAGCAGCCGCACTAGAAGCGAGCAGTACTTC.

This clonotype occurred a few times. CDR3 loop: CASSDRDLQGRYTF. In DNA form, the CDR3 reads TGTGCCAGCAGCGACCGGGACCTTCAAGGCCGCTACACCTTC. The chain recombines TRBV9 with TRBJ1-2; possibly TRBD1 for D (5 bases). With 3 bases removed from V and 9 bases from J, the gap between germline ends came to 18 bases. The CDR3 is made up of 14 amino acids. Germline CDR1 SGDLS, CDR2 YYNGEE.

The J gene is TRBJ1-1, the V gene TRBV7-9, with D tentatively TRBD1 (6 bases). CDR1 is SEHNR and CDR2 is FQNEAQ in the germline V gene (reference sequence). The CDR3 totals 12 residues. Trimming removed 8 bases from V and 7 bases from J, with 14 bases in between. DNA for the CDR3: TGTGCCAGCGCCAGGGGTGAGGGTGAAGCTTTCTTT. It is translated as CASARGEGEAFF.

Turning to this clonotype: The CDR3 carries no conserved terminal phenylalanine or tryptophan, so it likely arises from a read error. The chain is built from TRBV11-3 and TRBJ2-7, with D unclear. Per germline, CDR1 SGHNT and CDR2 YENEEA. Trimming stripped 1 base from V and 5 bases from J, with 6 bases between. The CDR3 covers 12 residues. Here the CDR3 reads CASSLGRNEQYY. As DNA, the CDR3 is TGTGCCAGCAGCTTAGGCAGAAACGAGCAGTACTAC.

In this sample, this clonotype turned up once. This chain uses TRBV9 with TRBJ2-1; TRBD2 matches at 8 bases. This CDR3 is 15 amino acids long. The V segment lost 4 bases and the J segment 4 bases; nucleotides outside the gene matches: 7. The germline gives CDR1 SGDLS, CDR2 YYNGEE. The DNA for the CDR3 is TGTGCCAGCAGCACTCAAGCGGGAGATTACAATGAGCAGTTCTTC. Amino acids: CASSTQAGDYNEQFF. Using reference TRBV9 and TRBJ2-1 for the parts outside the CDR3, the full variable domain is DSGVTQTPKHLITATGQRVTLRCSPRSGDLSVYWYQQSLDQGLQFLIQYYNGEERAKGNILERFSAQQFPDLHSELNLSSLELGDSALYFCASSTQAGDYNEQFFGPGTRLTVL.

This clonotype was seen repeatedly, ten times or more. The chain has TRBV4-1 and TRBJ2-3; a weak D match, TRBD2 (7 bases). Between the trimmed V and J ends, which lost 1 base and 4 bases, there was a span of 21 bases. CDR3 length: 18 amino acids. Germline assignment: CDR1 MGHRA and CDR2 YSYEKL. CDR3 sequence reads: CASSQGGGRGKGADTQYF. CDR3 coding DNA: TGCGCCAGCAGCCAAGGGGGGGGGCGGGGGAAAGGCGCAGATACGCAGTATTTT.

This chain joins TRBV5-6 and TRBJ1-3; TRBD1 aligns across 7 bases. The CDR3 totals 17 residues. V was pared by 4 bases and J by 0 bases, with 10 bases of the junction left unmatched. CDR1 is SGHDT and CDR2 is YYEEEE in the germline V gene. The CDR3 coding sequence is TGTGCCAGCAGCGCACTACAGGGGACCATCTCTGGAAACACCATATATTTT. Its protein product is CASSALQGTISGNTIYF.

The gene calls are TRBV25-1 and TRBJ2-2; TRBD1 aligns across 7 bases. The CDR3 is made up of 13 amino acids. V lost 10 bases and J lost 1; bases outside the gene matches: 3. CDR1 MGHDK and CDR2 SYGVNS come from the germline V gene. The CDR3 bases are TGTGCCACCGGACAGGAGAACACCGGGGAGCTGTTTTTT. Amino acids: CATGQENTGELFF. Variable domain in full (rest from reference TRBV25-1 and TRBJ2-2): EADIYQTPRYLVIGTGKKITLECSQTMGHDKMYWYQQDPGMELHLIHYSYGVNSTEKGDLSSESTVSRIRTEHFPLTLESARPSHTSQYLCATGQENTGELFFGEGSRLTVL.

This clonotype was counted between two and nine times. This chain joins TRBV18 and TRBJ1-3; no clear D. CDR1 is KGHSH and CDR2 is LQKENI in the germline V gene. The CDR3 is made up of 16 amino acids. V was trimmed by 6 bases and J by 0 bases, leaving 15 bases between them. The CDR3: CASSRTFGPSGNTIYF. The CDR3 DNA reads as TGTGCCAGCTCCCGGACGTTCGGGCCCTCTGGAAACACCATATATTTT.